What follows are 32 T cell receptor beta chains derived from one specimen sequenced in a study of blood T cell repertoires in COVID-19. Sequencing used immunoSEQ multiplex PCR; TCRdb keeps in-frame clones, though not all of them. Of about 35,000 clones in the sample, about 85% are singletons; the top ten hold 44%. Sequenced input: peripheral blood. These receptors came from a man in his 60s with active or convalescent COVID-19.

The V and J genes are TRBV5-4 and TRBJ2-5, with 7 bases identical to TRBD2. V lost 3 bases and J lost 3; bases outside the gene matches: 11. The CDR3 covers 16 residues. Per germline, CDR1 SGHNT and CDR2 YYREEE (reference sequence). The CDR3 DNA sequence: TGTGCCAGCAGCTGGGGCCTGGGGAGCGGGGAAGAGACCCAGTACTTC. It codes for CASSWGLGSGEETQYF.

The chain couples TRBV6-5 to TRBJ1-4; D is ambiguous. V was cut by 5 bases and J by 6 bases, with 4 bases left in between. This CDR3 comprises 11 residues. CDR1 and CDR2 (germline): MNHEY, SVGAGI. In nucleotides, the CDR3 is TGTGCCAGCAGTACTTATGAAAAACTGTTTTTT. Residues: CASSTYEKLFF.

The chain recombines TRBV7-2 with TRBJ2-7; D might be TRBD2 (5 bases). V lost 4 bases and J 2 bases, leaving 12 bases between the germline ends. The germline V gene encodes CDR1 SGHTA and CDR2 FQGNSA. The CDR3 sequence is 14 residues long. The CDR3 bases are TGTGCCAGCAGCTCCTCTTCGGGGACCTACGAGCAGTACGTC. Protein: CASSSSSGTYEQYV.

This chain joins TRBV28 and TRBJ1-2; 7 bases match TRBD1. V was pared by 5 bases and J by 4 bases, with 10 bases of the junction left unmatched. The germline CDR1 and CDR2 sequences are MDHEN and SYDVKM. This CDR3 region has 15 residues. CDR3 in DNA: TGTGCCAGCAGTCACGGACTTAGGGACAGCTATGGCTACACCTTC. Translating it yields CASSHGLRDSYGYTF.

The rearrangement joins TRBV19 to TRBJ2-3; TRBD1 matches 7 bases. After removal of 5 bases from V and 1 base from J, the junction contained 3 bases not matched to a gene. CDR1 and CDR2 from the germline V gene are LNHDA and SQIVND (reference sequence). This CDR3 is built from 14 residues. This chain's CDR3 is CASSGDSRTDTQYF. The CDR3 DNA reads TGTGCCAGTAGTGGGGACAGCCGCACAGATACGCAGTATTTT.

J is TRBJ1-2 and V is TRBV19, with a tentative D call TRBD1 (5 bases). Germline V CDR1 and CDR2: LNHDA, SQIVND (reference sequence). Trimming removed 0 bases at V and 0 bases at J, with 17 bases between. CDR3 length: 18 amino acids. For the CDR3, the DNA is TGTGCCAGTAGTATAGATCCCAAACGGACACGAACTAACTATGGCTACACCTTC. It translates to CASSIDPKRTRTNYGYTF.

This clone has more than one count but fewer than ten. The rearrangement joins TRBV10-3 to TRBJ1-2, with D possibly TRBD1 on 5 matching bases. The CDR3 consists of 15 residues. Trimming cost V 0 bases and J 1 base, with 9 bases left between them. From germline, CDR1 is ENHRY and CDR2 SYGVKD. The CDR3 sequence is CAISESPGYNYGYTF. The CDR3 bases are TGTGCCATCAGTGAGTCGCCAGGGTATAACTATGGCTACACCTTC.

The chain uses TRBV28 and TRBJ1-1; the D is unclear. Trimming shortened V by 3 bases and J by 2 bases, and 16 bases separated the two germline ends. The CDR3 contains 16 residues. Germline V lookup: CDR1 MDHEN, CDR2 SYDVKM. The CDR3 is CASSFMRAARNTEAFF. As DNA, the CDR3 is TGTGCCAGCAGTTTTATGCGGGCAGCTAGAAACACTGAAGCTTTCTTT.

This chain uses TRBV28 with TRBJ2-3, with D unresolved. The CDR3 has 14 residues. Germline CDR1 MDHEN, CDR2 SYDVKM. V was trimmed by 4 bases and J by 2 bases, leaving 10 bases between them. The CDR3 DNA follows: TGTGCCAGCAGTTCGGTCCTGATCACAGATACGCAGTATTTT. Translation: CASSSVLITDTQYF.

The rearrangement links TRBV6-6 to TRBJ1-4, with no clear D. CDR1 is MNHNY, CDR2 SVGAGI, per germline (reference sequence). V was cut by 2 bases and J by 0 bases, with 7 bases left in between. The CDR3 is 15 amino acids. CDR3 amino acids: CASSYTPATNEKLFF. The CDR3 nucleotides read TGTGCCAGCAGTTACACTCCGGCAACTAATGAAAAACTGTTTTTT.

The chain links TRBV15 to TRBJ1-6; unclear D gene. Germline CDR1 reads LNHNV; CDR2 reads YYDKDF (reference sequence). This CDR3 region has 16 residues. V was cut by 0 bases and J by 10 bases, with 16 bases left in between. Written as DNA, the CDR3 is TGTGCCACCAGCAGAGATGCGGGAAGCGCTTACTCACCCCTCCACTTT. Amino acid sequence: CATSRDAGSAYSPLHF.

The V and J genes are TRBV4-3 and TRBJ2-1, with 10 positions matching TRBD2. V lost 5 bases to trimming and J lost 6 bases; unmatched junction nucleotides: 7. Germline V lookup: CDR1 LGHNA, CDR2 YSLEER. The CDR3 covers 15 residues. In nucleotides, the CDR3 is TGCGCCAGCAGCTTAGACCTAGCGGGAGTCAATGAGCAGTTCTTC. As protein: CASSLDLAGVNEQFF.

V and J are TRBV19 and TRBJ2-3; 10 nucleotides match TRBD2. Trimming cost V 1 base and J 14 bases; bases outside gene matches: 6. This CDR3 region has 13 residues. Germline-derived CDR1 and CDR2 are LNHDA and SQIVND (reference sequence). The CDR3: CASSIGNSGRRYF. The DNA of the CDR3 is TGTGCCAGTAGTATAGGGAATAGCGGGAGGAGGTATTTT.

The V gene is TRBV4-3, the J gene TRBJ2-1; 8 nucleotides agree with TRBD2. CDR3 size: 17 residues. Germline assignment: CDR1 LGHNA and CDR2 YSLEER. Trimming at V came to 0 bases and at J to 5 bases, leaving 9 bases not matched to a gene. CDR3 residues: CASSQDRVGRGNNEQFF. CDR3 sequence (DNA): TGCGCCAGCAGCCAAGATCGGGTCGGGAGGGGGAACAATGAGCAGTTCTTC.

The J gene is TRBJ2-7, the V gene TRBV20-1; D is possibly TRBD2 (5 bases). The V end was cut by 6 bases, the J end by 5 bases, with 11 bases between. The V gene's germline CDR1 is DFQATT and CDR2 SNEGSKA (reference sequence). The CDR3 consists of 11 residues. The CDR3 loop reads CSAAAGHEQYV. Here the CDR3 DNA reads TGCAGTGCAGCGGCCGGCCACGAGCAGTACGTC.

This clone has only one observation. The V and J genes are TRBV25-1 and TRBJ1-6; TRBD1 might be the D (5 bases). V gave up 8 bases and J gave up 5 bases, with 16 bases separating them. The CDR3 runs to 15 residues. Germline CDR1 MGHDK, CDR2 SYGVNS. The CDR3 bases are TGTGCCAGCCAGCTCTCTGGGGGGAATAATTCACCCCTCCACTTT. As protein: CASQLSGGNNSPLHF.

The chain uses TRBV4-3 and TRBJ2-2; D is uncertain. The length of the CDR3 is 15 residues. V was shortened by 8 bases and J by 4 bases, with 17 bases between the two germline ends. Per germline, CDR1 LGHNA and CDR2 YSLEER. Here the CDR3 DNA reads TGCGCCAGCGCTTTCGGAACCCAGGTCACCGGGGAGCTGTTTTTT. Protein product: CASAFGTQVTGELFF.

The chain combines TRBV5-3 with TRBJ1-2; 9 bases are a match to TRBD1. TRBV5-3 carries the ORF label, with uncertain function. This CDR3 contains 17 residues. V dropped 4 bases and J dropped 2; count of bases not matched to a gene: 12. CDR3 bases: TGTGCCAGAAGCAGGACAGGGGAGGAGAGCGCAAACTATGGCTACACCTTC. As protein: CARSRTGEESANYGYTF.

The CDR3 loop reads CASSAVASGELFF. The CDR3 region has the DNA TGTGCCAGCTCAGCTGTAGCGTCCGGGGAGCTGTTTTTT. The chain carries TRBV18 and TRBJ2-2, with a possible D match to TRBD2 (5 bases). Germline CDR1 is KGHSH and CDR2 is LQKENI. The CDR3 loop spans 13 amino acids. The germline V and J ends were trimmed by 5 bases and 6 bases, with 10 bases remaining between them. Variable domain in full (rest from reference TRBV18 and TRBJ2-2): NAGVMQNPRHLVRRRGQEARLRCSPMKGHSHVYWYRQLPEEGLKFMVYLQKENIIDESGMPKERFSAEFPKEGPSILRIQQVVRGDSAAYFCASSAVASGELFFGEGSRLTVL.

The V gene is TRBV27, the J gene TRBJ2-1; TRBD1 matches 11 bases. The CDR3 runs 16 residues. V shed 2 bases, J shed 7 bases, and the junction held 7 bases outside the gene matches. Germline-derived CDR1 and CDR2 are MNHEY and SMNVEV (reference sequence). DNA of the CDR3: TGTGCCAGCAGTTTAAGGGGACAGGGGGTGGGGAATGAGCAGTTCTTC. Translating it yields CASSLRGQGVGNEQFF.

The J gene is TRBJ1-5, the V gene TRBV18; TRBD1 aligns across 7 bases. Germline CDR1 is KGHSH and CDR2 is LQKENI. The V and J ends lost 3 bases and 7 bases, in that order; junction bases with no gene match: 6. The CDR3 is 14 amino acids. CDR3 protein: CASSPDRTFQPQHF. CDR3 DNA sequence: TGTGCCAGCTCACCGGACAGGACCTTCCAGCCCCAGCATTTT.

The chain employs TRBV21-1 and TRBJ2-7; the D call of TRBD1 is as the table states it, not checked on the DNA. TRBV21-1 is designated a pseudogene. There are 13 residues in the CDR3. The CDR3 protein is CASSNNRAYEQYV. CDR3 nucleotide sequence: TGTGCCAGCAGCAATAACAGGGCATACGAGCAGTACGTC.

J is TRBJ2-1 and V is TRBV2; TRBD1 matches 8 bases. The CDR3 has 15 amino acids. J was trimmed by 6 bases and V by 6 bases; bases with no gene match: 10. Germline CDR1 reads SNHLY; CDR2 reads FYNNEI. CDR3 coding DNA: TGTGCCAGCAGCCTACAGGGGGGTGCGGCCAATGAGCAGTTCTTC. This codes for CASSLQGGAANEQFF.

This clone was recorded a few times. CDR3 protein: CATSDYTGGVTEAFF. The CDR3 DNA follows: TGTGCCACCAGCGACTATACAGGGGGCGTGACTGAAGCTTTCTTT. The V gene is TRBV15, the J gene TRBJ1-1; 9 bases line up with TRBD1. Germline V gene lookup returns CDR1 LNHNV and CDR2 YYDKDF (reference sequence). The CDR3 contains 15 residues. J gave up 5 bases and V 5 bases, and 9 bases lay outside the gene matches.

This chain connects TRBV19 to TRBJ1-5, with 7 bases that match TRBD1. The length of the CDR3 is 16 residues. Per the germline V gene, CDR1 is LNHDA and CDR2 is SQIVND (reference sequence). The V gene end was trimmed by 9 bases and the J gene end by 2 bases; junction bases not matched to a gene: 13. CDR3 DNA sequence: TGTGCCAGCCGCTTGACAGGGTTTTATGGCAATCAGCCCCAGCATTTT. It is translated as CASRLTGFYGNQPQHF.

J is TRBJ2-1 and V is TRBV5-1; 9 bases line up with TRBD1. V shed 4 bases, J shed 9 bases, and the junction held 8 bases outside the gene matches. This CDR3 region has 14 residues. The germline V gene has CDR1 SGHRS and CDR2 YFSETQ. CDR3 in DNA: TGCGCCAGCAGCCAGACAGGGGGGAGCCTTGAGCAGTTCTTC. Protein: CASSQTGGSLEQFF.

The chain employs TRBV4-3 and TRBJ1-2; TRBD1 matches at 12 bases. Germline CDR1 and CDR2: LGHNA and YSLEER. The V segment lost 4 bases and the J segment 4 bases; nucleotides outside the gene matches: 7. The CDR3 loop spans 16 amino acids. CDR3 in DNA: TGCGCCAGCAGCCCCTCCCGGGACAGGGGGCTCTATGGCTACACCTTC. Amino acids: CASSPSRDRGLYGYTF.

This clone was observed a single time. The V call is TRBV27, the J call TRBJ2-2, with 9 bases lining up with TRBD1. Germline lookup yields CDR1 MNHEY and CDR2 SMNVEV (reference sequence). The CDR3 is made up of 19 amino acids. Trimming removed 3 bases from V and 3 bases from J; junction bases left unmatched: 14. The CDR3 DNA reads TGTGCCAGCAGTTTGCAAGGGACAGGGCTCCCTAAATACACCGGGGAGCTGTTTTTT. As protein: CASSLQGTGLPKYTGELFF.

The sample holds one count of this clone. V and J are TRBV9 and TRBJ1-1, with D perhaps matching TRBD1 (6 bases). CDR1 and CDR2 from the germline V gene are SGDLS and YYNGEE. The ends were cut back, 3 bases at V and 3 bases at J, with 12 bases in the middle. CDR3 size: 14 residues. In DNA form, the CDR3 reads TGTGCCAGCAGCGGAACAGGGTATCACACTGAAGCTTTCTTT. Its translation: CASSGTGYHTEAFF.

The rearrangement uses TRBV28 and TRBJ2-6; 7 bases line up with TRBD2. The germline gives CDR1 MDHEN, CDR2 SYDVKM. This CDR3 comprises 14 residues. V was pared by 2 bases and J by 11 bases, with 6 bases of the junction left unmatched. CDR3 in amino acids: CASSLAGSGYVLTF. CDR3 DNA: TGTGCCAGCAGTTTAGCGGGTAGCGGGTACGTCCTGACTTTC.

This clone was seen at least ten times. V and J are TRBV5-1 and TRBJ2-2, with a possible D match to TRBD2 (6 bases). Germline assignment: CDR1 SGHRS and CDR2 YFSETQ. This CDR3 region has 14 residues. Trimming took off 3 bases at V and 6 bases at J, with 12 bases between the two ends. This chain's CDR3 is CASSSGGASGELFF. CDR3 DNA: TGCGCCAGCAGCTCGGGCGGGGCCTCCGGGGAGCTGTTTTTT.

The sample holds one count of this clone. V gene TRBV9 combines with J gene TRBJ2-2; D call uncertain. Germline V lookup: CDR1 SGDLS, CDR2 YYNGEE. Trimming took off 2 bases at V and 7 bases at J, with 9 bases between the two ends. This CDR3 contains 13 residues. The CDR3 reads CASSVRSIGELFF. The CDR3 DNA reads as TGTGCCAGCAGCGTCCGGTCGATCGGGGAGCTGTTTTTT.